This entry concerns a single TCR beta chain. The CDR3 covers 16 residues. V was trimmed by 0 bases and J by 4 bases, leaving 16 bases between them. The germline gives CDR1 SQVTM, CDR2 ANQGSEA. This entry is derived from a study of blood T cell repertoires in COVID-19. Authors' analysis steps: Amplification with reference gene primers provided the estimates of nucleated cell counts. Measured with immunoSEQ multiplex PCR; TCRdb has only the in-frame clones, and not every one. D and trimming were read from the DNA, whereas the V and J calls and clone size are those reported in that table. There are 180,000 or so clones in the sample; 70% to 90% occur only once, and about 10% lies in the top ten.

V and J are TRBV29-1 and TRBJ2-1, with D possibly TRBD1 on 6 matching bases. Sequenced: peripheral blood. The TCR sequence derives from a human donor with active or convalescent COVID-19. The donor label of this sample is uncertain. As DNA, the CDR3 is TGCAGCGTTGAAGATGGGCGGGCAGGGGCTTACAATGAGCAGTTCTTC. Translation: CSVEDGRAGAYNEQFF.